Listed below are T cell receptor beta chains from one sample, sequenced in a study of OX40 agonist ivuxolimab in advanced cancers. Clones were read by immunoSEQ multiplex PCR, and TCRdb kept only the in-frame ones, dropping some. This table holds more than 75,000 clones, about 84% found once. Here the sequenced sample was CD4+ or CD8+ T cells sorted from blood, taken in a trial of the OX40 agonist ivuxolimab. The receptors here all came from an adult with an advanced solid tumor such as melanoma, head and neck, liver or kidney cancer. Both conserved end residues are part of each CDR3. The order of the fields is D gene, clone size, J gene, V gene, CDR3 protein, CDR3 DNA. D genes are given only for firm matches. Not every row has a clone size; where given, it reads once, few, many or a size class.

d_call: .; clone_size: .; j_call: TRBJ2-7; v_call: TRBV7-9; cdr3_aa: CASSLVQGLSYEQYF; cdr3_nt: TGTGCCAGCAGCTTAGTACAGGGCCTCTCCTACGAGCAGTACTTC
d_call: .; clone_size: .; j_call: TRBJ2-2; v_call: TRBV2; cdr3_aa: CASSELGVAETGELFF; cdr3_nt: TGTGCCAGCAGTGAACTTGGGGTAGCGGAAACCGGGGAGCTGTTTTTT
d_call: .; clone_size: .; j_call: TRBJ2-3; v_call: TRBV18; cdr3_aa: CASSLYTDTQYF; cdr3_nt: TGTGCCAGCTCACTCTACACAGATACGCAGTATTTT
d_call: .; clone_size: .; j_call: TRBJ2-1; v_call: TRBV21-1; cdr3_aa: CASSKDQTGGDYNEQFF; cdr3_nt: TGTGCCAGCAGCAAAGATCAGACAGGGGGCGACTACAATGAGCAGTTCTTC
d_call: TRBD1; clone_size: .; j_call: TRBJ2-7; v_call: TRBV10-1; cdr3_aa: CASSDETGGIDEQYF; cdr3_nt: TGCGCCAGCAGTGATGAGACAGGGGGCATCGACGAGCAGTACTTC
d_call: TRBD2; clone_size: .; j_call: TRBJ2-1; v_call: TRBV10-3; cdr3_aa: CAISRAGGDEQFF; cdr3_nt: TGTGCCATCAGTCGAGCGGGGGGGGATGAGCAGTTCTTC
d_call: .; clone_size: .; j_call: TRBJ2-3; v_call: TRBV2; cdr3_aa: CASSFPPGRGPTDTQYF; cdr3_nt: TGTGCCAGCAGCTTCCCCCCCGGTCGGGGCCCCACAGATACGCAGTATTTT
d_call: TRBD1; clone_size: .; j_call: TRBJ2-5; v_call: TRBV6-1; cdr3_aa: CASSEALTGGKETQYF; cdr3_nt: TGTGCCAGCAGTGAAGCTCTGACAGGGGGCAAGGAGACCCAGTACTTC
d_call: .; clone_size: .; j_call: TRBJ2-7; v_call: TRBV5-5; cdr3_aa: CASSLTLGTSYEQYF; cdr3_nt: TGTGCCAGCAGCTTGACGTTGGGCACCTCCTACGAGCAGTACTTC
d_call: TRBD2; clone_size: .; j_call: TRBJ2-7; v_call: TRBV27; cdr3_aa: CASRREGPGYEQYF; cdr3_nt: TGTGCCAGCAGGAGGGAGGGGCCGGGGTACGAGCAGTACTTC
d_call: TRBD1; clone_size: .; j_call: TRBJ2-7; v_call: TRBV23-1; cdr3_aa: CASSLPGGSYEQYF; cdr3_nt: TGCGCCAGCAGCCTCCCAGGGGGCTCCTACGAGCAGTACTTC
d_call: .; clone_size: .; j_call: TRBJ2-3; v_call: TRBV6-4; cdr3_aa: CASSSQGSTDTQYF; cdr3_nt: TGTGCCAGCAGTTCCCAGGGGAGTACAGATACGCAGTATTTT
d_call: .; clone_size: .; j_call: TRBJ1-2; v_call: TRBV25-1; cdr3_aa: CASSESTDNYGYTF; cdr3_nt: TGTGCCAGCAGTGAGTCGACGGACAACTATGGCTACACCTTC
d_call: .; clone_size: .; j_call: TRBJ2-7; v_call: TRBV6-6; cdr3_aa: CASSYKDSTYEQYF; cdr3_nt: TGTGCCAGCAGTTACAAAGACAGCACCTACGAGCAGTACTTC
d_call: .; clone_size: few; j_call: TRBJ1-2; v_call: TRBV19; cdr3_aa: CASSIPGSYYGYTF; cdr3_nt: TGTGCCAGTAGTATCCCCGGGAGCTACTATGGCTACACCTTC
d_call: .; clone_size: once; j_call: TRBJ1-4; v_call: TRBV7-6; cdr3_aa: CASSLFRTPNEKLFF; cdr3_nt: TGTGCCAGCAGCTTATTTCGGACCCCCAATGAAAAACTGTTTTTT
d_call: .; clone_size: .; j_call: TRBJ1-2; v_call: TRBV12-5; cdr3_aa: CASGNTGNYGYTF; cdr3_nt: TGTGCTAGTGGAAATACAGGGAACTATGGCTACACCTTC
d_call: .; clone_size: .; j_call: TRBJ1-4; v_call: TRBV5-1; cdr3_aa: CASSLGRSNTNEKLFF; cdr3_nt: TGCGCCAGCAGCTTGGGGAGATCCAACACTAATGAAAAACTGTTTTTT
d_call: .; clone_size: once; j_call: TRBJ2-3; v_call: TRBV7-3; cdr3_aa: CASSPGTDTQYF; cdr3_nt: TGTGCCAGCAGCCCCGGCACAGATACGCAGTATTTT
d_call: .; clone_size: .; j_call: TRBJ2-7; v_call: TRBV30; cdr3_aa: CAWSGPYEQYF; cdr3_nt: TGTGCCTGGAGTGGACCCTACGAGCAGTACTTC
d_call: .; clone_size: .; j_call: TRBJ1-2; v_call: TRBV20-1; cdr3_aa: CSAMVLYGYTF; cdr3_nt: TGCAGTGCTATGGTTCTCTATGGCTACACCTTC
d_call: TRBD2; clone_size: .; j_call: TRBJ2-1; v_call: TRBV6-5; cdr3_aa: CASGAGVGNEQFF; cdr3_nt: TGTGCCAGCGGGGCGGGAGTGGGTAATGAGCAGTTCTTC
d_call: .; clone_size: .; j_call: TRBJ1-5; v_call: TRBV5-3; cdr3_aa: CARSLKIEGGGNQPQHF; cdr3_nt: TGTGCCAGAAGCTTAAAAATTGAGGGGGGAGGGAATCAGCCCCAGCATTTT
d_call: .; clone_size: once; j_call: TRBJ1-2; v_call: TRBV30; cdr3_aa: CAWWGVYRQTNYGYTF; cdr3_nt: TGTGCCTGGTGGGGGGTTTACAGACAAACTAACTATGGCTACACCTTC
d_call: .; clone_size: .; j_call: TRBJ2-2; v_call: TRBV9; cdr3_aa: CASSSPRGANWAPGELFF; cdr3_nt: TGTGCCAGCAGCTCTCCCAGGGGGGCCAACTGGGCGCCCGGGGAGCTGTTTTTT
d_call: TRBD1; clone_size: .; j_call: TRBJ1-2; v_call: TRBV2; cdr3_aa: CASRNRVGTGGKSGYTF; cdr3_nt: TGTGCCAGCAGAAACAGGGTGGGGACAGGGGGGAAGTCGGGCTACACCTTC
d_call: .; clone_size: .; j_call: TRBJ1-5; v_call: TRBV7-9; cdr3_aa: CASSLGSGLDQPQHF; cdr3_nt: TGTGCCAGCAGCTTAGGATCAGGATTGGATCAGCCCCAGCATTTT
d_call: .; clone_size: .; j_call: TRBJ2-1; v_call: TRBV4-2; cdr3_aa: CASSQDRTIDNEQFF; cdr3_nt: TGTGCCAGCAGCCAAGATCGAACGATTGACAATGAGCAGTTCTTC
d_call: .; clone_size: .; j_call: TRBJ1-3; v_call: TRBV9; cdr3_aa: CASSVGADYSGNTIYF; cdr3_nt: TGTGCCAGCAGCGTAGGGGCCGACTACTCTGGAAACACCATATATTTT
d_call: .; clone_size: .; j_call: TRBJ2-7; v_call: TRBV9; cdr3_aa: CASSVGAPPGDEQYF; cdr3_nt: TGTGCCAGCAGCGTAGGAGCTCCGCCCGGGGACGAGCAGTACTTC
d_call: .; clone_size: .; j_call: TRBJ2-1; v_call: TRBV7-2; cdr3_aa: CASSLGHAGTYNEQFF; cdr3_nt: TGTGCCAGCAGCCTCGGACACGCCGGCACCTACAATGAGCAGTTCTTC
d_call: .; clone_size: .; j_call: TRBJ1-2; v_call: TRBV7-8; cdr3_aa: CASSLVVGDSGGYTF; cdr3_nt: TGTGCCAGCAGCTTAGTGGTTGGGGATTCTGGTGGCTACACCTTC
d_call: .; clone_size: once; j_call: TRBJ1-3; v_call: TRBV9; cdr3_aa: CASSVGGAGNTIYF; cdr3_nt: TGTGCCAGCAGCGTTGGTGGGGCTGGAAACACCATATATTTT
d_call: TRBD1; clone_size: .; j_call: TRBJ2-5; v_call: TRBV7-9; cdr3_aa: CASSLVGRGLETQYF; cdr3_nt: TGTGCCAGCAGCTTAGTAGGCAGGGGGCTCGAGACCCAGTACTTC
d_call: .; clone_size: .; j_call: TRBJ2-2; v_call: TRBV4-1; cdr3_aa: CASSQERGPGELFF; cdr3_nt: TGCGCCAGCAGCCAAGAGCGGGGCCCCGGGGAGCTGTTTTTT
d_call: TRBD1; clone_size: .; j_call: TRBJ1-2; v_call: TRBV7-2; cdr3_aa: CASSSDRGIYGYTF; cdr3_nt: TGTGCCAGCAGCTCGGACAGGGGGATCTATGGCTACACCTTC
d_call: .; clone_size: .; j_call: TRBJ1-3; v_call: TRBV7-9; cdr3_aa: CASSLWGEDTIYF; cdr3_nt: TGTGCCAGCAGCTTATGGGGGGAGGACACCATATATTTT
d_call: .; clone_size: .; j_call: TRBJ1-5; v_call: TRBV19; cdr3_aa: CASGPTRAQPQHF; cdr3_nt: TGTGCCAGTGGGCCTACCAGAGCCCAGCCCCAGCATTTT
d_call: TRBD1; clone_size: .; j_call: TRBJ2-2; v_call: TRBV9; cdr3_aa: CASSVEGAAGELFF; cdr3_nt: TGTGCCAGCAGCGTAGAGGGGGCAGCCGGGGAGCTGTTTTTT
d_call: TRBD1; clone_size: .; j_call: TRBJ2-2; v_call: TRBV14; cdr3_aa: CASSQHRDRGHGELFF; cdr3_nt: TGTGCCAGCAGCCAACACCGGGACAGGGGACACGGGGAGCTGTTTTTT
d_call: TRBD1; clone_size: .; j_call: TRBJ2-7; v_call: TRBV19; cdr3_aa: CACSRDSYTYEQYF; cdr3_nt: TGTGCCTGCTCCCGGGACAGCTATACCTACGAGCAGTACTTC
d_call: TRBD1; clone_size: .; j_call: TRBJ2-7; v_call: TRBV27; cdr3_aa: CASSSGQGPEQYF; cdr3_nt: TGTGCCAGCAGTTCCGGACAGGGTCCCGAGCAGTACTTC
d_call: TRBD1; clone_size: .; j_call: TRBJ1-4; v_call: TRBV29-1; cdr3_aa: CSVASTGSNEKLFF; cdr3_nt: TGCAGCGTTGCCTCGACAGGGTCTAATGAAAAACTGTTTTTT
d_call: .; clone_size: .; j_call: TRBJ2-7; v_call: TRBV6-5; cdr3_aa: CASSSQGGEQYF; cdr3_nt: TGTGCCAGCAGTTCGCAGGGAGGCGAGCAGTACTTC
d_call: .; clone_size: .; j_call: TRBJ1-5; v_call: TRBV19; cdr3_aa: CATGTLSNQPQHF; cdr3_nt: TGTGCCACTGGGACCCTGAGCAATCAGCCCCAGCATTTT
d_call: .; clone_size: .; j_call: TRBJ2-7; v_call: TRBV6-5; cdr3_aa: CASSYTGAYEQYF; cdr3_nt: TGTGCCAGCAGTTACACGGGAGCCTACGAGCAGTACTTC
d_call: .; clone_size: .; j_call: TRBJ1-1; v_call: TRBV18; cdr3_aa: CASSPGRSRRAEAFF; cdr3_nt: TGTGCCAGCTCACCTGGACGATCCCGTAGGGCTGAAGCTTTCTTT
d_call: TRBD2; clone_size: .; j_call: TRBJ2-3; v_call: TRBV11-2; cdr3_aa: CASSLRAAGGITDTQYF; cdr3_nt: TGTGCCAGCAGCTTAAGGGCAGCGGGGGGCATCACAGATACGCAGTATTTT
d_call: .; clone_size: .; j_call: TRBJ1-2; v_call: TRBV5-1; cdr3_aa: CASSTTPDYGYTF; cdr3_nt: TGCGCCAGCAGCACGACCCCCGACTATGGCTACACCTTC
d_call: .; clone_size: .; j_call: TRBJ1-3; v_call: TRBV6-5; cdr3_aa: CASRLQAISGNTIYF; cdr3_nt: TGTGCCAGCAGATTGCAGGCTATCTCTGGAAACACCATATATTTT
d_call: .; clone_size: .; j_call: TRBJ2-7; v_call: TRBV7-2; cdr3_aa: CASSNPGPKPYEQYF; cdr3_nt: TGTGCCAGCAGCAATCCGGGACCCAAACCCTACGAGCAGTACTTC
d_call: TRBD1; clone_size: .; j_call: TRBJ2-3; v_call: TRBV5-1; cdr3_aa: CASSLGQGGTDTQYF; cdr3_nt: TGCGCCAGCAGCCTAGGACAGGGTGGCACAGATACGCAGTATTTT
d_call: .; clone_size: .; j_call: TRBJ1-5; v_call: TRBV5-1; cdr3_aa: CASSLGYPNQPQHF; cdr3_nt: TGCGCCAGCAGCTTGGGTTATCCCAATCAGCCCCAGCATTTT
d_call: .; clone_size: .; j_call: TRBJ2-3; v_call: TRBV10-3; cdr3_aa: CAIRGGTDTQYF; cdr3_nt: TGTGCCATTAGAGGCGGCACAGATACGCAGTATTTT
d_call: TRBD1; clone_size: .; j_call: TRBJ1-5; v_call: TRBV5-1; cdr3_aa: CATIKPGQGHQPQHF; cdr3_nt: TGCGCCACCATTAAACCGGGACAGGGGCATCAGCCCCAGCATTTT
d_call: TRBD2; clone_size: many; j_call: TRBJ2-1; v_call: TRBV19; cdr3_aa: CASSIRTSGPIYNEQFF; cdr3_nt: TGTGCCAGTAGTATTCGTACTAGCGGACCAATTTACAATGAGCAGTTCTTC
d_call: TRBD1; clone_size: .; j_call: TRBJ1-3; v_call: TRBV19; cdr3_aa: CASSSSGTGTGIRSNTIYF; cdr3_nt: TGTGCCAGTAGTTCTTCCGGGACCGGGACAGGGATTAGAAGTAACACCATATATTTT
d_call: .; clone_size: .; j_call: TRBJ2-1; v_call: TRBV6-4; cdr3_aa: CASSDSGNDEQFF; cdr3_nt: TGTGCCAGCAGTGACTCTGGTAACGATGAGCAGTTCTTC
d_call: TRBD1; clone_size: .; j_call: TRBJ1-2; v_call: TRBV6-5; cdr3_aa: CASSAGTVHGYTF; cdr3_nt: TGTGCCAGCAGTGCCGGGACAGTCCATGGCTACACCTTC